Listed here are 16 T cell receptor beta chains from one sample, sequenced in a study of CD8 T cells in Susac syndrome. The RNA input was roughly 0.45 to 1 ug, and it was reverse transcribed with random hexamers. TCRdb reprocessed the immunoSEQ multiplex PCR reads with MiXCR, giving one entry per CDR3 protein. This table holds hundreds of thousands of distinct CDR3 sequences, about nine tenths found once. Sequencing used CD8+ T cells from PBMCs. The receptor source for this set is a human donor with multiple sclerosis.

V is TRBV20-1 and J is TRBJ2-5, with a weak D call TRBD2 (7 bases). Looked up from germline, CDR1 is DFQATT and CDR2 is SNEGSKA (reference sequence). The CDR3 extends over 15 amino acids. With 0 bases removed from V and 7 bases from J, the gap between germline ends came to 18 bases. The CDR3, as DNA: TGCAGTGCTAGAGATCGGCGAGGGGGGGACTGGACCCAGTACTTC. Translation: CSARDRRGGDWTQYF.

This chain uses TRBV9 with TRBJ2-1; D is ambiguous. Deletions cut 1 base from V and 0 bases from J, with 8 bases between. Germline assignment: CDR1 SGDLS and CDR2 YYNGEE. The CDR3 has 15 amino acids. CDR3 in amino acids: CASSVSPSSYNEQFF. The CDR3 DNA follows: TGTGCCAGCAGCGTATCGCCGAGCTCCTACAATGAGCAGTTCTTC.

V and J are TRBV20-1 and TRBJ1-4, with 7 bases matching TRBD1. The germline gives CDR1 DFQATT, CDR2 SNEGSKA (reference sequence). This CDR3 contains 17 residues. With V trimmed by 2 bases and J by 7 bases, 16 bases remained unmatched. The CDR3 is CSARSIRDSSFSEKLFF. In nucleotides, the CDR3 is TGCAGTGCTAGATCAATCCGGGACAGCAGTTTTTCTGAAAAACTGTTTTTT.

The rearrangement links TRBV19 to TRBJ2-6; D not certain. Trimming removed 7 bases from V and 2 bases from J, with 3 bases in between. Germline-derived CDR1 and CDR2 are LNHDA and SQIVND (reference sequence). CDR3 length equals 12 residues. CDR3 bases: TGTGCCAGTACCCCTGGGGCCAACGTCCTGACTTTC. Amino acid sequence: CASTPGANVLTF.

The chain combines TRBV12-3 or TRBV12-4 with TRBJ2-1; D tentatively fits TRBD1 or TRBD2 (6 bases each). The CDR3 is 13 amino acids. Trimming stripped 7 bases from V and 2 bases from J, with 9 bases between. The CDR3 DNA reads TGTGCCAGCAATCGGGGGCCCTACAATGAGCAGTTCTTC. This codes for CASNRGPYNEQFF.

The chain employs TRBV27 and TRBJ2-1; TRBD2 matches at 8 bases. The germline CDR1 and CDR2 sequences are MNHEY and SMNVEV (reference sequence). V dropped 0 bases and J dropped 10; count of bases not matched to a gene: 5. The CDR3 covers 14 residues. The CDR3 loop is CASSLSSPSGEQFF. The CDR3 DNA is TGTGCCAGCAGTTTATCGTCCCCTAGCGGGGAGCAGTTCTTC.

This clonotype has a single count. The chain recombines TRBV28 with TRBJ1-1; D unclear. CDR1 is MDHEN and CDR2 is SYDVKM in the germline V gene. V lost 5 bases and J lost 0, with 22 bases in between. CDR3 length equals 18 residues. The CDR3 reads CASSRTTDEPSLNTEAFF. CDR3 coding DNA: TGTGCCAGCAGTCGCACGACGGACGAGCCGTCCCTGAACACTGAAGCTTTCTTT.

The sample holds one count of this clonotype. The chain carries TRBV13 and TRBJ2-7; D possibly corresponds to TRBD2 (6 bases). The V and J ends lost 4 bases and 0 bases respectively, with 16 bases between them. CDR3 length: 16 amino acids. Germline V gives CDR1 PRHDT, CDR2 FYEKMQ (reference sequence). The CDR3 nucleotides read TGTGCCAGCAGCTCCCCTGGGCGGGGTTCCTCCTACGAGCAGTACTTC. This sequence encodes CASSSPGRGSSYEQYF. The whole variable domain, filled in from reference TRBV13 and TRBJ2-7, reads AAGVIQSPRHLIKEKRETATLKCYPIPRHDTVYWYQQGPGQDPQFLISFYEKMQSDKGSIPDRFSAQQFSDYHSELNMSSLELGDSALYFCASSSPGRGSSYEQYFGPGTRLTVT.

The chain joins TRBV11-1 to TRBJ1-4, with unresolved D. CDR1 is SGHAT and CDR2 is FQDESV in the germline V gene (reference sequence). V lost 5 bases, J lost 7 bases, and 11 bases lay in between. This CDR3 has 13 amino acids. The CDR3 region has the DNA TGTGCCAGCAGCCCGGTGGCGGGTGAAAAACTGTTTTTT. Encoded protein: CASSPVAGEKLFF.

J is TRBJ1-1 and V is TRBV27, with a possible D match to TRBD1 (5 bases). This CDR3 is built from 14 residues. Germline CDR1 reads MNHEY; CDR2 reads SMNVEV (reference sequence). With 0 bases removed from V and 3 bases from J, the gap between germline ends came to 8 bases. The CDR3 DNA reads as TGTGCCAGCAGTTTATCGGGGACGGACACTGAAGCTTTCTTT. It yields the protein CASSLSGTDTEAFF.

The count of this clonotype is one. The genes are TRBV20-1 and TRBJ2-2, with TRBD1 as a possible D gene (5 bases). The germline V gene has CDR1 DFQATT and CDR2 SNEGSKA (reference sequence). The CDR3 sequence is 17 residues long. With 0 bases removed from V and 1 base from J, the gap between germline ends came to 15 bases. The CDR3 is CSARDFGQGGNTGELFF. CDR3 coding DNA: TGCAGTGCTAGAGATTTCGGGCAGGGCGGGAACACCGGGGAGCTGTTTTTT.

This clonotype is a singleton in its sample. This sequence joins TRBV7-3 and TRBJ2-3; perhaps TRBD2 as D (5 bases). The CDR3 is made up of 15 amino acids. The ends were cut back, 5 bases at V and 2 bases at J, with 14 bases in the middle. Germline-derived CDR1 and CDR2 are SGHTA and FQGTGA. CDR3 residues: CASSDLAGPTDTQYF. CDR3 nucleotides: TGTGCCAGCAGCGATCTAGCTGGTCCCACAGATACGCAGTATTTT.

The chain combines TRBV27 with TRBJ2-3; 8 bases are a match to TRBD2. J was trimmed by 1 base and V by 3 bases; bases with no gene match: 3. Germline values: CDR1 MNHEY, CDR2 SMNVEV (reference sequence). The CDR3 runs to 15 residues. The CDR3 sequence is CASSLGLDRTDTQYF. DNA for the CDR3: TGTGCCAGCAGTTTGGGACTAGACCGCACAGATACGCAGTATTTT.

This chain connects TRBV6-6 to TRBJ2-7, with 11 bases matching TRBD1. V lost 10 bases and J lost 6; bases outside the gene matches: 8. The germline gives CDR1 MNHNY, CDR2 SVGAGI (reference sequence). CDR3 size: 13 residues. The CDR3, as DNA: TGTGCCACCTCGGGGACAGGGGGGCCCGAGCAGTACTTC. This gives the protein CATSGTGGPEQYF.

J is TRBJ2-7 and V is TRBV29-1; D is ambiguous. Deletions cut 4 bases from V and 5 bases from J, with 6 bases between. The CDR3 runs to 10 residues. The germline V gene has CDR1 SQVTM and CDR2 ANQGSEA. The CDR3 nucleotides read TGCAGCGTTGTGGGGAACGAGCAGTACTTC. Translated: CSVVGNEQYF.

CDR3 coding DNA: TGCGCCAGCAGCTTGTTCCGCCTGGGATACAATGAGCAGTTCTTC. It specifies CASSLFRLGYNEQFF. The V call is TRBV5-1, the J call TRBJ2-1; no reliable D call. Germline V CDR1 and CDR2: SGHRS, YFSETQ. The CDR3 is 15 residues long. V was trimmed by 1 base and J by 4 bases, leaving 12 bases between them.